Shown below are 11 T cell receptor beta chains from a single sample sequenced in a study of human T cells and chemical hapten exposure. Each CDR3 protein is one row after TCRdb ran MiXCR on the RACE reads. Here the sample spans roughly 120,000 distinct CDR3 sequences, 9.5% to 13% being singletons. The time point here: patch test 1, 2 weeks after DPC sensitization. Treatment meaning: therapeutic diphenylcyclopropenone sensitization with weekly scalp DPC. The source material was whole blood, sampled in connection with sensitization to the hapten diphenylcyclopropenone (DPC). The receptors derive from a woman aged 50 to 65 with alopecia areata. Some clones in this sample may be carry-over from other donors' samples.

This clonotype was counted between two and nine times. The chain recombines TRBV7-6 with TRBJ2-1; 12 bases match TRBD2. After removal of 0 bases from V and 7 bases from J, the junction contained 4 bases not matched to a gene. There are 16 residues in the CDR3. Germline CDR1 SGHVS, CDR2 FNYEAQ. The DNA for the CDR3 is TGTGCCAGCAGCTTAGCTATGCTAGCGGGGGGGAATGAGCAGTTCTTC. It encodes CASSLAMLAGGNEQFF. The variable domain in full, with the rest retrieved from reference TRBV7-6 and TRBJ2-1, is GAGVSQSPRYKVTKRGQDVALRCDPISGHVSLYWYRQALGQGPEFLTYFNYEAQQDKSGLPNDRFSAERPEGSISTLTIQRTEQRDSAMYRCASSLAMLAGGNEQFFGPGTRLTVL.

Ten or more counts support this clonotype. V and J are TRBV29-1 and TRBJ2-5; D possibly uses TRBD1 or TRBD2 (5 bases each). The CDR3 is 12 residues long. The V end lost 7 bases, the J end lost 4 bases, and 13 bases lay between the germline ends. Germline CDR1 is SQVTM and CDR2 is ANQGSEA. CDR3 DNA sequence: TGCAGCGCCCGAGGGGCAGGAGAGACCCAGTACTTC. This codes for CSARGAGETQYF.

V and J are TRBV12-3 or TRBV12-4 and TRBJ2-2, with 7 bases lining up with TRBD2. V dropped 3 bases and J dropped 4; count of bases not matched to a gene: 5. The length of the CDR3 is 15 residues. The CDR3 nucleotides read TGTGCCAGCAGTTTGGGCGGGAGTGCCACCGGGGAGCTGTTTTTT. The encoded protein is CASSLGGSATGELFF.

This rearrangement joins TRBV28 to TRBJ2-1, with D hard to call. Germline assignment: CDR1 MDHEN and CDR2 SYDVKM. CDR3 length: 14 amino acids. The V gene lost 6 bases and the J gene lost 7 bases, with 16 bases spanning the gap. The CDR3 region has the DNA TGTGCCAGCAGCCCCGCCGGGCGGCGGAATGAGCAGTTCTTC. Translation gives CASSPAGRRNEQFF.

The chain has TRBV7-2 and TRBJ2-1; D gene unclear. Germline V gene lookup returns CDR1 SGHTA and CDR2 FQGNSA. The CDR3 sequence is 13 residues long. Trimming left V 5 bases short and J 5 bases short, with 10 bases between. The DNA for the CDR3 is TGTGCCAGCAGCCTCCAACCGCACAATGAGCAGTTCTTC. Translating it yields CASSLQPHNEQFF.

In its sample, this clonotype was seen many times. The V gene is TRBV12-3 or TRBV12-4, the J gene TRBJ2-1, with D possibly TRBD1 on 5 matching bases. The CDR3 runs to 15 residues. V lost 2 bases and J 9 bases, leaving 17 bases between the germline ends. CDR3 region: CASSLTKPSGSEQFF. The CDR3 DNA reads as TGTGCCAGCAGTTTAACCAAACCCTCAGGGTCTGAGCAGTTCTTC.

The table lists this clonotype with many counts. The chain joins TRBV12-3 or TRBV12-4 to TRBJ2-6; TRBD1 might be the D (6 bases). The V end lost 4 bases, the J end lost 5 bases, and 12 bases lay between the germline ends. There are 15 residues in the CDR3. CDR3 DNA: TGTGCCAGCAGTTCCAACAGGGACAGGGCCAACGTCCTGACTTTC. Its protein is CASSSNRDRANVLTF.

This clonotype was seen more than once but under ten times. This sequence joins TRBV28 and TRBJ2-7, with D unclear. V lost 2 bases, J lost 6 bases, and 8 bases lay in between. Germline assignment: CDR1 MDHEN and CDR2 SYDVKM. The CDR3 is 12 amino acids. The DNA for the CDR3 is TGTGCCAGCAGTTTAGTCTTCTCCGAGCAGTACTTC. Amino acid sequence: CASSLVFSEQYF.

This clonotype occurred a few times. J is TRBJ2-2 and V is TRBV6-6; D is perhaps TRBD1 (5 bases). The CDR3 contains 15 residues. From germline, CDR1 is MNHNY and CDR2 SVGAGI (reference sequence). Between the trimmed V and J ends, which lost 4 bases and 1 base, there was a span of 10 bases. The CDR3 bases are TGTGCCAGCAGTTTGGGGCAGGTGAACACCGGGGAGCTGTTTTTT. As protein: CASSLGQVNTGELFF.

This clonotype has a count of ten or more. The gene calls are TRBV7-9 and TRBJ2-7; D remains ambiguous. V shed 1 base and J shed 6 bases, with 13 bases lying between them. Per germline, CDR1 SEHNR and CDR2 FQNEAQ (reference sequence). This CDR3 has 14 amino acids. The CDR3 DNA is TGTGCCAGCAGCTTAGAATTGGGGTCCGGCGAGCAGTACTTC. Protein sequence: CASSLELGSGEQYF.

The chain combines TRBV7-6 with TRBJ1-5; D unresolved. CDR1 is SGHVS and CDR2 is FNYEAQ in the germline V gene. V dropped 4 bases and J dropped 0 bases, with 7 bases sitting between them. The CDR3 totals 14 residues. The CDR3 sequence: CASSSESSNQPQHF. The DNA for the CDR3 is TGTGCCAGCAGCTCCGAAAGTAGCAATCAGCCCCAGCATTTT.